These 11 T cell receptor beta chains share one sample of origin, sequenced in a study of blood T cell repertoires in COVID-19. Sequenced by immunoSEQ multiplex PCR; TCRdb stores in-frame clones only, minus some. Among 150,000 to 200,000 clones listed, approximately 88% were seen once. Sequencing used peripheral blood. These receptor sequences come from a woman aged 50 to 60 with acute or convalescent COVID-19.

The chain couples TRBV19 to TRBJ1-3; a weak D match, TRBD1 (6 bases). The CDR3 loop spans 16 amino acids. The germline CDR1 and CDR2 sequences are LNHDA and SQIVND (reference sequence). The V end was cut by 6 bases, the J end by 2 bases, with 17 bases between. This CDR3 is CASSKDGGRTGNTIYF. CDR3 DNA sequence: TGTGCCAGTAGCAAAGACGGGGGGCGCACTGGAAACACCATATATTTT.

This chain joins TRBV13 and TRBJ1-5; TRBD1 matches at 9 bases. This CDR3 spans 15 amino acids. Germline-derived CDR1 and CDR2 are PRHDT and FYEKMQ (reference sequence). With V trimmed by 3 bases and J by 7 bases, 7 bases remained unmatched. CDR3 region: CASSFPGQGEQPQHF. DNA for the CDR3: TGTGCCAGCAGCTTTCCGGGACAGGGAGAACAGCCCCAGCATTTT. Combining the CDR3 with reference TRBV13 and TRBJ1-5 gives the whole variable domain AAGVIQSPRHLIKEKRETATLKCYPIPRHDTVYWYQQGPGQDPQFLISFYEKMQSDKGSIPDRFSAQQFSDYHSELNMSSLELGDSALYFCASSFPGQGEQPQHFGDGTRLSIL.

On this clone itself: As the CDR3 is not closed by the conserved phenylalanine or tryptophan, this likely results from a read error. The limits of the CDR3 on the DNA are not certain, so only TCRdb's listed CDR3 is given. The CDR3 protein is CASSHRDRGIS. The chain carries TRBV6-5 and TRBJ1-6; TRBD1 is the table's D call, not checked against the DNA. The CDR3 region is 11 residues in length, termini included. Looked up from germline, CDR1 is MNHEY and CDR2 is SVGAGI.

J is TRBJ1-5 and V is TRBV27; D gene uncertain. V was shortened by 3 bases and J by 6 bases, with 12 bases between the two germline ends. Germline lookup yields CDR1 MNHEY and CDR2 SMNVEV (reference sequence). The CDR3 spans 14 residues. CDR3 region: CASSFAFSGQPQHF. The CDR3 bases are TGTGCCAGCAGTTTCGCCTTCTCAGGTCAGCCCCAGCATTTT.

The chain has TRBV18 and TRBJ1-1; TRBD1 is a possible D gene (5 bases). V was clipped by 0 bases and J by 5 bases, with 7 bases between them. This CDR3 region has 13 residues. Germline CDR1 is KGHSH and CDR2 is LQKENI. The CDR3 reads CASSPPGGTEAFF. CDR3 sequence (DNA): TGTGCCAGCTCACCACCCGGGGGGACTGAAGCTTTCTTT.

This chain joins TRBV7-9 and TRBJ2-5; the D gene is possibly TRBD1 (5 bases). This CDR3 has 16 residues. Germline loops: CDR1 SEHNR, CDR2 FQNEAQ (reference sequence). With 1 base removed from V and 5 bases from J, the gap between germline ends came to 17 bases. CDR3 protein: CASSLVAGHGGETQYF. CDR3 DNA: TGTGCCAGCAGCTTAGTGGCAGGACACGGTGGGGAGACCCAGTACTTC.

This clone was seen a single time. The chain combines TRBV5-1 with TRBJ1-6; 7 bases line up with TRBD1. Germline CDR1 and CDR2: SGHRS and YFSETQ. This CDR3 has 15 amino acids. With 5 bases clipped from V and 6 bases from J, the junction kept 8 bases outside the gene matches. The CDR3 is CASSPETGTNSPLHF. The CDR3 nucleotides are TGCGCCAGCAGTCCAGAGACAGGGACTAATTCACCCCTCCACTTT. The variable domain in full, with the rest retrieved from reference TRBV5-1 and TRBJ1-6, is KAGVTQTPRYLIKTRGQQVTLSCSPISGHRSVSWYQQTPGQGLQFLFEYFSETQRNKGNFPGRFSGRQFSNSRSEMNVSTLELGDSALYLCASSPETGTNSPLHFGNGTRLTVT.

The V gene is TRBV18, the J gene TRBJ2-7; weak D call: TRBD2 (5 bases). In germline, CDR1 is KGHSH, CDR2 LQKENI. The V end lost 2 bases, the J end lost 7 bases, and 15 bases lay between the germline ends. The CDR3 sequence is 14 residues long. The CDR3 spells CASSPGNSVGEQYF. The CDR3 coding sequence is TGTGCCAGCTCACCAGGGAATAGCGTGGGGGAGCAGTACTTC.

V and J are TRBV7-9 and TRBJ1-1; 8 positions match TRBD1. This CDR3 region has 15 residues. Germline CDR1 is SEHNR and CDR2 is FQNEAQ (reference sequence). With 4 bases clipped from V and 2 bases from J, the junction kept 6 bases outside the gene matches. The CDR3 DNA reads as TGTGCCAGCAGCTCACGGGACAGGCGAAACACTGAAGCTTTCTTT. It is translated as CASSSRDRRNTEAFF.

This chain uses TRBV19 with TRBJ2-7; TRBD1 might be the D (6 bases). In germline, CDR1 is LNHDA, CDR2 SQIVND (reference sequence). The germline V and J ends were trimmed by 11 bases and 2 bases, with 13 bases remaining between them. The CDR3 runs to 12 residues. The CDR3, as DNA: TGTGCCGCCGGGGACACAGCCTACGAGCAGTACTTC. Amino acid sequence: CAAGDTAYEQYF.

This clone has only a few counts. The chain couples TRBV5-4 to TRBJ2-5; D remains ambiguous. The germline CDR1 and CDR2 sequences are SGHNT and YYREEE (reference sequence). The CDR3 totals 13 residues. V gave up 4 bases and J gave up 0 bases, with 7 bases separating them. CDR3 bases: TGTGCCAGCAGCCGGGTAGACCAAGAGACCCAGTACTTC. It encodes CASSRVDQETQYF.